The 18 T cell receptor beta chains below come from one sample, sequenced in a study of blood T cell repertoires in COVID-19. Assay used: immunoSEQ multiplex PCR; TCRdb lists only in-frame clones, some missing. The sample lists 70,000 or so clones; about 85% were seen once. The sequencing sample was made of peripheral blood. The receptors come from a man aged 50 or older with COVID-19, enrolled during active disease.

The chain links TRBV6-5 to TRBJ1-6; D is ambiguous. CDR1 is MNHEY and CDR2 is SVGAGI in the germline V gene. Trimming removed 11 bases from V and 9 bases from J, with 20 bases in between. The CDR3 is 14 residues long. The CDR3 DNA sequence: TGTGCCGCGAAGCCCCCTCGAGATGGTTCACCCCTCCACTTT. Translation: CAAKPPRDGSPLHF.

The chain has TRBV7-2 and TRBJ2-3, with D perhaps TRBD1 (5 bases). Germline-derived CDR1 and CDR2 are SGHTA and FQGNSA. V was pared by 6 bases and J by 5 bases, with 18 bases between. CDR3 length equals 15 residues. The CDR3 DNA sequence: TGTGCCAGCAGATGGGGTGGGGCAGACAGAGATACGCAGTATTTT. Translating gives CASRWGGADRDTQYF.

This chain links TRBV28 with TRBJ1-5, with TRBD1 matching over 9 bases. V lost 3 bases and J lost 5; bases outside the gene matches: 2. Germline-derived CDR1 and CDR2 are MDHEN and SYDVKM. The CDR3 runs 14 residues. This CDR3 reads CASSLRTGDQPQHF. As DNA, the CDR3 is TGTGCCAGCAGTTTGAGGACAGGGGATCAGCCCCAGCATTTT.

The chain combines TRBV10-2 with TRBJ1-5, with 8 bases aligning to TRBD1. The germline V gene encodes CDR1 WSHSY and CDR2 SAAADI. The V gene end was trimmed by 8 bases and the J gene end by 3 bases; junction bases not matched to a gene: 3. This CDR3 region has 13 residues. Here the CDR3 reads CASEDRANQPQHF. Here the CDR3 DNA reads TGCGCCAGCGAGGACAGGGCCAATCAGCCCCAGCATTTT.

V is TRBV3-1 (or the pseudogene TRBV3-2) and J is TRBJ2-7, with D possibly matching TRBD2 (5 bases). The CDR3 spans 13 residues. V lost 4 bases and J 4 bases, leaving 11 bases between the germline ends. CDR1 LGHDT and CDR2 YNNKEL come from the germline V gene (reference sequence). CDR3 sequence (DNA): TGTGCCAGCAGCCTCCGGGGTGAGTACGAGCAGTACTTC. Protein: CASSLRGEYEQYF.

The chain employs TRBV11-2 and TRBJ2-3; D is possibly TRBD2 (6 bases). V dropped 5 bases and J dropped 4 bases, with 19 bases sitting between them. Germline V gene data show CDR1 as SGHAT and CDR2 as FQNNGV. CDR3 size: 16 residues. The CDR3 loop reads CASSTASGGRPDTQYF. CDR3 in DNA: TGTGCCAGCAGCACTGCCAGCGGAGGGCGCCCAGATACGCAGTATTTT.

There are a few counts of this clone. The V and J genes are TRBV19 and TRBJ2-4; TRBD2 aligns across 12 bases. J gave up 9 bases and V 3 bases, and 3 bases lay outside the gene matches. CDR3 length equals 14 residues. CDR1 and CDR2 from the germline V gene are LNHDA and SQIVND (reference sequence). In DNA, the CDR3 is TGTGCCAGTAGTATCTCTAGCGGGAGGGCCATTCAGTACTTC. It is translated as CASSISSGRAIQYF.

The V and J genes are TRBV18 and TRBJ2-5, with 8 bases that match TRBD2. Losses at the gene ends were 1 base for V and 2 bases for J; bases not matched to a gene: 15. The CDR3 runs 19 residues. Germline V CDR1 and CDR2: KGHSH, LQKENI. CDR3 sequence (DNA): TGTGCCAGCTCACCACGCGTTGGACTAGCACAGAGGGTTCAAGAGACCCAGTACTTC. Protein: CASSPRVGLAQRVQETQYF.

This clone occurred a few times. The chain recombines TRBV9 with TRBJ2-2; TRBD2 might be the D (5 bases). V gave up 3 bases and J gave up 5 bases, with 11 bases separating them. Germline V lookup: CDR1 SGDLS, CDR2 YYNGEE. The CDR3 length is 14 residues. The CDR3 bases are TGTGCCAGCAGCGCCGGGGTAGGGACCGGGGAGCTGTTTTTT. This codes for CASSAGVGTGELFF.

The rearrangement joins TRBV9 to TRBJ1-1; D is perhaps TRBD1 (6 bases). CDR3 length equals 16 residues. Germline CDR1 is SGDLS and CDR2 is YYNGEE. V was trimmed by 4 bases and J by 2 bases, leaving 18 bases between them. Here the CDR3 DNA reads TGTGCCAGCAGCCCCCGTGGGGGGGCCCTAAACACTGAAGCTTTCTTT. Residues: CASSPRGGALNTEAFF.

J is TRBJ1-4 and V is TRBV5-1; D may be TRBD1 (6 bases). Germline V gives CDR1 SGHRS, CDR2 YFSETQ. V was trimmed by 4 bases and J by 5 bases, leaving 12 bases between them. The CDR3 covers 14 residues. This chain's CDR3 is CASSPGTPNEKLFF. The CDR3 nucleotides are TGCGCCAGCAGCCCCGGGACACCAAATGAAAAACTGTTTTTT.

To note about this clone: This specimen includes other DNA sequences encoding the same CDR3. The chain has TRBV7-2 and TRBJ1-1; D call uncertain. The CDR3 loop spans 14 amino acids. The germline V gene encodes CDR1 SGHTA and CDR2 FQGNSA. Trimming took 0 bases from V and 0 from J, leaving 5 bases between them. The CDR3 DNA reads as TGTGCCAGCAGCTTAGCACAGATGAACACTGAAGCTTTCTTT. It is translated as CASSLAQMNTEAFF. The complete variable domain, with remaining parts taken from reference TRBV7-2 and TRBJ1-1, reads GAGVSQSPSNKVTEKGKDVELRCDPISGHTALYWYRQSLGQGLEFLIYFQGNSAPDKSGLPSDRFSAERTGGSVSTLTIQRTQQEDSAVYLCASSLAQMNTEAFFGQGTRLTVV.

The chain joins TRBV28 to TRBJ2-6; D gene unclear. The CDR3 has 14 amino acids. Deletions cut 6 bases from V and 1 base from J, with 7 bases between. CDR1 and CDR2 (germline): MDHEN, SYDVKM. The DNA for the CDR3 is TGTGCCAGCAGGCACAATTCTGGGGCCAACGTCCTGACTTTC. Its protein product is CASRHNSGANVLTF.

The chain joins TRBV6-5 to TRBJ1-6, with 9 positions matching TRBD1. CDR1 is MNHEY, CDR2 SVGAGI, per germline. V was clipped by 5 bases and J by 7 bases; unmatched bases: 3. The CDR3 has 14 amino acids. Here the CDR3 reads CASSPQGANSPLHF. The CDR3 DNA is TGTGCCAGCAGTCCACAGGGGGCGAATTCACCCCTCCACTTT.

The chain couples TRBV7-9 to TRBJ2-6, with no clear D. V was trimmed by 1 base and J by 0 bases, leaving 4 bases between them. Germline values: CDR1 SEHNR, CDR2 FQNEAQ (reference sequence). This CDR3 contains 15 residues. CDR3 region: CASSLDSSGANVLTF. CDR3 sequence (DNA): TGTGCCAGCAGCTTAGACAGCTCTGGGGCCAACGTCCTGACTTTC.

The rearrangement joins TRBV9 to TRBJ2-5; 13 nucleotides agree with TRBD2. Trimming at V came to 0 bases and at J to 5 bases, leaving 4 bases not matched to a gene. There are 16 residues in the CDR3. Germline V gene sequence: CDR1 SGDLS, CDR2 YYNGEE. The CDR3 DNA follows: TGTGCCAGCAGCGTAGGACTAGCGGGAGGATCGGAGACCCAGTACTTC. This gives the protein CASSVGLAGGSETQYF.

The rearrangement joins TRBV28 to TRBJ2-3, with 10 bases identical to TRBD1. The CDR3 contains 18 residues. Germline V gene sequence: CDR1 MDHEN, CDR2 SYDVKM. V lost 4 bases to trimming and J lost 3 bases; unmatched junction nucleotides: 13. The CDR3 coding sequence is TGTGCCAGCAGTTCCCGGGACAGGGGTCGGGGGGGAACAGATACGCAGTATTTT. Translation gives CASSSRDRGRGGTDTQYF.

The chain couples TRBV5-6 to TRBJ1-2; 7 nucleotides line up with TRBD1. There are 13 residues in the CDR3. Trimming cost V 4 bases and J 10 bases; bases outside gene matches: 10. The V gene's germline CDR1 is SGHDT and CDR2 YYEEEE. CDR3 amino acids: CASSIGTESSYTF. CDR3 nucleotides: TGTGCCAGCAGCATAGGGACAGAAAGTTCCTACACCTTC.